This record concerns one TCR beta chain sequence. Its antigen is as yet unknown. Antigen-specific CD4+ T cells were expanded (with viral peptide pools) by the ViraFEST assay ahead of sequencing. Upon completion of under eleven days in culture, CD4+ T cells were isolated. Each participant was given two doses of one vaccine (BNT162b2 or mRNA-1273). The data were taken from a study of vaccination effects on CD4 cells after COVID-19. The overall study: The median interval between the second dose and post-vaccine sampling was 72 days.

Generated by immunoSEQ multiplex PCR, the TCRdb table keeps only in-frame clones and is missing some. The top ten clones hold around 5.3% of a sample with under 25,000 clones, roughly 76% of them seen once. Study findings and constraints: Limitations: small convalescent group and missing early post-infection timepoints. Healthy vaccinees showed cross-reactivity with common cold coronaviruses in only 1 of 255 vaccine-induced clones.

The origin of this receptor is a human donor who received a COVID-19 vaccine. Some clones in this sample may be carry-over from other donors' samples. The material sequenced was CD4+ T cells from PBMCs cultured with SARS-CoV-2 spike peptides, taken after COVID-19 vaccination.

In DNA form, the CDR3 reads TGTGCCAGCAGCGTAGACAGGAACACTGAAGCTTTCTTT. This gives the protein CASSVDRNTEAFF. The chain is built from TRBV9 and TRBJ1-1; D unclear. The V end lost 0 bases, the J end lost 1 base, and 4 bases lay between the germline ends. Germline V gene lookup returns CDR1 SGDLS and CDR2 YYNGEE. The CDR3 totals 13 residues.